Listed here are 10 T cell receptor beta chains from one sample, sequenced in a study of human T cells and chemical hapten exposure. TCRdb re-called the RACE reads through MiXCR, storing one row per CDR3 protein. The profile shows about 90,000 distinct CDR3 sequences, 9.5% to 13% of them singletons. Time point described: patch test 3, about 24 weeks after DPC sensitization. Treatment in this sample: therapeutic diphenylcyclopropenone sensitization with weekly scalp DPC. The sample consisted of whole blood, taken in connection with sensitization to the hapten diphenylcyclopropenone (DPC). All receptors come from a woman aged 25 to 39 with alopecia areata. Some clones in this sample may be carry-over from other donors' samples.

This clonotype was picked up many times. The chain uses TRBV11-2 and TRBJ2-5; 7 bases map to TRBD2. CDR1 SGHAT and CDR2 FQNNGV come from the germline V gene. The CDR3 covers 13 residues. V lost 5 bases, J lost 5 bases, and 5 bases stayed unmatched. The CDR3 region is CASSEGLGETQYF. CDR3 nucleotide sequence: TGTGCCAGCAGCGAAGGACTAGGGGAGACCCAGTACTTC. The full variable domain, in which reference TRBV11-2 and TRBJ2-5 provide the parts outside the CDR3, is EAGVAQSPRYKIIEKRQSVAFWCNPISGHATLYWYQQILGQGPKLLIQFQNNGVVDDSQLPKDRFSAERLKGVDSTLKIQPAKLEDSAVYLCASSEGLGETQYFGPGTRLLVL.

This clonotype was detected only a few times. This sequence joins TRBV24-1 and TRBJ2-2; a possible D gene is TRBD1 (5 bases). There are 14 residues in the CDR3. CDR1 is KGHDR, CDR2 SFDVKD, per germline. Trimming cost V 1 base and J 3 bases, with 5 bases left between them. In DNA form, the CDR3 reads TGTGCCACCAGTGATTTCAGGGACACCGGGGAGCTGTTTTTT. Translated: CATSDFRDTGELFF.

There are a few counts of this clonotype. The chain recombines TRBV7-9 with TRBJ1-3, with D unresolved. CDR1 and CDR2 (germline): SEHNR, FQNEAQ (reference sequence). The CDR3 runs to 17 residues. Trimming removed 1 base at V and 4 bases at J, with 17 bases between. Here the CDR3 reads CASSLDPYENGGNTIYF. The CDR3 DNA sequence: TGTGCCAGCAGCTTAGATCCTTACGAGAACGGGGGAAACACCATATATTTT. The whole variable domain, remainder taken from reference TRBV7-9 and TRBJ1-3, is DTGVSQNPRHKITKRGQNVTFRCDPISEHNRLYWYRQTLGQGPEFLTYFQNEAQLEKSRLLSDRFSAERPKGSFSTLEIQRTEQGDSAMYLCASSLDPYENGGNTIYFGEGSWLTVV.

The sample holds many counts of this clonotype. This chain links TRBV12-1 with TRBJ2-5. TRBV12-1 is termed a pseudogene. This CDR3 has 15 amino acids. The DNA for the CDR3 is TGTGCCAGCAGCTTGTGGGATTTAAAAGAAGAGACCCAGTACTTC. It translates to CASSLWDLKEETQYF.

The J gene is TRBJ1-1, the V gene TRBV7-9, with D uncertain. Trimming removed 6 bases at V and 4 bases at J, with 18 bases between. Germline V gene sequence: CDR1 SEHNR, CDR2 FQNEAQ (reference sequence). This CDR3 is built from 15 residues. The CDR3 DNA is TGTGCCAGCAGTTACGGGCCGCGCGCGGGCACTGAAGCTTTCTTT. Protein product: CASSYGPRAGTEAFF.

This clonotype was observed many times. V usage is TRBV30 and J usage is TRBJ1-2, with D tentatively TRBD1 (5 bases). Germline loops: CDR1 GTSNPN, CDR2 SVGIG (reference sequence). The V and J ends lost 5 bases and 4 bases respectively, with 14 bases between them. The CDR3 spans 13 residues. In DNA form, the CDR3 reads TGTGCCTGGCTCTCGGGACGGAGCTATGGCTACACCTTC. Translation gives CAWLSGRSYGYTF. Using reference TRBV30 and TRBJ1-2 for the parts outside the CDR3, the full variable domain is SQTIHQWPATLVQPVGSPLSLECTVEGTSNPNLYWYRQAAGRGLQLLFYSVGIGQISSEVPQNLSASRPQDRQFILSSKKLLLSDSGFYLCAWLSGRSYGYTFGSGTRLTVV.

This clonotype has at least ten counts. The chain is built from TRBV10-2 and TRBJ1-5, with D unresolved. The CDR3 is 12 residues long. Germline V CDR1 and CDR2: WSHSY, SAAADI. V was cut by 10 bases and J by 4 bases, with 11 bases left in between. DNA of the CDR3: TGCGCCACCAAAAAGGGAAATCAGCCCCAGCATTTT. Translation: CATKKGNQPQHF.

This clonotype came up many times. The chain recombines TRBV4-3 with TRBJ1-1; D perhaps matches TRBD1 (5 bases). The CDR3 is 13 residues long. Germline lookup yields CDR1 LGHNA and CDR2 YSLEER. V shed 0 bases and J shed 5 bases, with 7 bases lying between them. CDR3 nucleotides: TGCGCCAGCAGCCAAGATCGGGGGACTGAAGCTTTCTTT. Protein sequence: CASSQDRGTEAFF.

This clonotype was counted between two and nine times. V and J are TRBV27 and TRBJ1-5; 7 bases match TRBD1. Germline CDR1 is MNHEY and CDR2 is SMNVEV (reference sequence). CDR3 length equals 15 residues. J gave up 7 bases and V 1 base, and 7 bases lay outside the gene matches. CDR3 residues: CASSLFQGGNQPQHF. CDR3 DNA: TGTGCCAGCAGTTTATTCCAGGGGGGGAACCAGCCCCAGCATTTT.

The chain carries TRBV3-1 and TRBJ2-1; 7 bases match TRBD2. Germline values: CDR1 LGHDT, CDR2 YNNKEL (reference sequence). The CDR3 extends over 16 amino acids. Trimming at V came to 2 bases and at J to 3 bases, leaving 7 bases not matched to a gene. The CDR3 sequence: CASSQFWREHYNEQFF. The CDR3 region has the DNA TGTGCCAGCAGCCAATTCTGGCGGGAGCACTACAATGAGCAGTTCTTC.